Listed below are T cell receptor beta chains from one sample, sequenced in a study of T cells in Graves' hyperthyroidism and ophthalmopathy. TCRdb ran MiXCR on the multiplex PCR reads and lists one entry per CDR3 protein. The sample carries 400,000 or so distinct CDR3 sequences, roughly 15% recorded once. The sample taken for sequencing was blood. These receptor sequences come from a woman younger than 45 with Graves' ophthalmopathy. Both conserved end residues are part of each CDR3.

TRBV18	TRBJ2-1	CASSPIRQTDNEQFF
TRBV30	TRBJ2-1	CAWSAISGNSYNEQFF
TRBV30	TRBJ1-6	CAFDRGQDSPLHF
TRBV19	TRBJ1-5	CASSMRDRYWPQHF
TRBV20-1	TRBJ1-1	CSANRAVNTEAFF
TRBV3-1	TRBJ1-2	CASSPTGKANYGYTF
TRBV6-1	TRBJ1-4	CASSLRPGQTNEKLFF
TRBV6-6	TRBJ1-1	CASSYSLGQFQTLNTEAFF
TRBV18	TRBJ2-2	CASSPTAGGPNTGELFF
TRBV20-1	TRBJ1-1	CSASGVRTLMNTEAFF
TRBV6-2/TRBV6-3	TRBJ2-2	CASRGHFGELFF
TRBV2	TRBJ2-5	CASTVGTWFLGQETQYF
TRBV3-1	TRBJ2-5	CASRRQTRWETQYF
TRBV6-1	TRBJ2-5	CASSPSGLQETQYF
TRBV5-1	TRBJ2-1	CASSLAMRSKQFF
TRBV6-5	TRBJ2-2	CASSYTSERGMNTGELFF
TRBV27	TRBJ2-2	CASSRISGELFF
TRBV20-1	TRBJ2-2	CSARDRGRSGELFF
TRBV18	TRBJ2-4	CASSPSPPTDTAKNIQYF
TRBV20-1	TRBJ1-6	CSARVAGPNSPLHF
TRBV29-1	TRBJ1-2	CSVVAAPGGDYGYTF
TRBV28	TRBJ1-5	CASSRQVLQPQHF
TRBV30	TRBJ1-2	CAWREGWRGYTF
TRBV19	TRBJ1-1	CASTPGAANTEAFF
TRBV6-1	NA	CASSEGSYEQFF
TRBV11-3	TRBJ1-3	CASAGPSSGNTIYF
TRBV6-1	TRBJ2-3	CASRPQGNTQYF
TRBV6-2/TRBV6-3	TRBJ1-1	CASSGQGGFLAVLNTEAFF
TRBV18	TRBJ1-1	CASSPQGARGEAFF
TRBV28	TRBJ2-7	CASSPRDRYYEQYF
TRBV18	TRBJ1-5	CASSPPPITGGDSNQPQHF
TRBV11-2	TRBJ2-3	CASSPWGRGYADTQYF
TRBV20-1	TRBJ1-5	CSARAQQYSNQPQHF
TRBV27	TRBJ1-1	CASSLWGNTEAFF
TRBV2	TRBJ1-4	CASSSQGGNEKLFF
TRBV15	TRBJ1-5	CATSRDWAASNQPQHF
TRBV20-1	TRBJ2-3	CSGDRQDTQYF
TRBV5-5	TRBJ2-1	CASSQRGGHNEQFF
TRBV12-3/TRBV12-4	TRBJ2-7	CASSPGPAYEQYF
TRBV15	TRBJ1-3	CATSRTPSGSGNTIYF
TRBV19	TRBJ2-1	CASSLTSTGGTYNEQFF
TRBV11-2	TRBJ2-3	CASSLEGIPDTQYF
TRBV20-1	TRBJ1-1	CSATKVQGRGTEAFF
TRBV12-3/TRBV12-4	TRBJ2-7	CASSLVTGVNYEQYF
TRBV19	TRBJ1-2	CASTSPISRRYGYTF
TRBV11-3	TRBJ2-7	CASSLEGPSYEQYF
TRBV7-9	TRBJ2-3	CASSGGTRGGTDTQYF
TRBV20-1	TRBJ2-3	CSARVTDTQYF
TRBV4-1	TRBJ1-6	CASSQETGGFSPLHF
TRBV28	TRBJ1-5	CASSFLTASQPQHF
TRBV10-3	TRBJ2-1	CAISESSGTYNEQFF
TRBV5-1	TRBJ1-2	CASEVGTGDGYTF
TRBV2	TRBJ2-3	CASRPGLDHTDTQYF
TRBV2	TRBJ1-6	CARGGSWPPLHF
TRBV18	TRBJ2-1	CASSPFKPTTSGGFREQFF